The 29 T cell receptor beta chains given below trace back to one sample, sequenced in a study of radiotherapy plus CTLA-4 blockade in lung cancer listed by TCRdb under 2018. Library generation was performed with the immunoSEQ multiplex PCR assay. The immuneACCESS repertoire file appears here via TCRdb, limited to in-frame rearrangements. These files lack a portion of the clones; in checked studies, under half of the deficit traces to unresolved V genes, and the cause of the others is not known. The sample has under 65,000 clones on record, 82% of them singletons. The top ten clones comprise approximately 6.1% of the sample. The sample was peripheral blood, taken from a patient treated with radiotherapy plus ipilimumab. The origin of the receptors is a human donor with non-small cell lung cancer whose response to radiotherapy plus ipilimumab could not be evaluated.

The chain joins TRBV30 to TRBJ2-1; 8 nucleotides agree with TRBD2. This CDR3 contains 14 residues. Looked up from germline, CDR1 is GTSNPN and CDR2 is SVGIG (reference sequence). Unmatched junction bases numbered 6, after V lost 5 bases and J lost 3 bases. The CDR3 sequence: CAWERGRYYNEQFF. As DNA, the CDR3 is TGTGCCTGGGAGCGGGGGCGGTACTACAATGAGCAGTTCTTC.

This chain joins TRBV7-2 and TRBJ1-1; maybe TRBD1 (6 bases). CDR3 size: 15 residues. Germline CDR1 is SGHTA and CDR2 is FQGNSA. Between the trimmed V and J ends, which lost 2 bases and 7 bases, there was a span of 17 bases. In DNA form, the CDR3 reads TGTGCCAGCAGCTTAACCCCCCAGGGGCAGGGTGAAGCTTTCTTT. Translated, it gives CASSLTPQGQGEAFF.

This CDR3 reads CASSARGPGLAGADTQYF. For the CDR3, the DNA is TGCGCCAGCAGCGCTCGGGGACCGGGACTAGCGGGAGCAGATACGCAGTATTTT. The rearrangement joins TRBV4-1 to TRBJ2-3, with 14 bases identical to TRBD2. CDR1 is MGHRA, CDR2 YSYEKL, per germline. This CDR3 contains 18 residues. The V gene end was trimmed by 5 bases and the J gene end by 4 bases; junction bases not matched to a gene: 11.

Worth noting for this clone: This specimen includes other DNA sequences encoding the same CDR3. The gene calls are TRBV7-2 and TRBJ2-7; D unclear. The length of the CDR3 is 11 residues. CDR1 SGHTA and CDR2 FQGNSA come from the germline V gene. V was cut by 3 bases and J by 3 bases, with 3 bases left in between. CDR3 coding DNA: TGTGCCAGCAGCTTGAGCTACGAGCAGTACTTC. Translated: CASSLSYEQYF.

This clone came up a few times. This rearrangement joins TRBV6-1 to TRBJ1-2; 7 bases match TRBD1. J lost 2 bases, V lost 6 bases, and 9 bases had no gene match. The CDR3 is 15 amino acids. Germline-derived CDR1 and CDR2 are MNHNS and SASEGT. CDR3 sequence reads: CASRSWDRLNYGYTF. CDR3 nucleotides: TGTGCCAGCAGGTCTTGGGACAGACTCAACTATGGCTACACCTTC.

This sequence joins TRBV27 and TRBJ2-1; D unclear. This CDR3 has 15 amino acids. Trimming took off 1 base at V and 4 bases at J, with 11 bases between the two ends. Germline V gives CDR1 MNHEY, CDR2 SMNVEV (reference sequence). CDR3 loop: CASSLFLDEYNEQFF. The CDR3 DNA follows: TGTGCCAGCAGTTTATTTCTAGATGAGTACAATGAGCAGTTCTTC.

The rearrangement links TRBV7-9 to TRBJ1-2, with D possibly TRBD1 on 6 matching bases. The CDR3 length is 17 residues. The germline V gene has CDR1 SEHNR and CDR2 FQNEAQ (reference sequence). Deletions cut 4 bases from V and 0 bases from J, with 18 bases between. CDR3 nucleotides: TGTGCCAGCAGCTCCGAGGGACACCGGGGAGCTAACTATGGCTACACCTTC. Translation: CASSSEGHRGANYGYTF.

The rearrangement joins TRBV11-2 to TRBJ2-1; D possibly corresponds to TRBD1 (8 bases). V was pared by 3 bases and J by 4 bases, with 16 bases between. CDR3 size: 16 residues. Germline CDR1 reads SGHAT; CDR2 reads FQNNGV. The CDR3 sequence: CASSFRGRGFYNEQFF. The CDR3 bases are TGTGCCAGCAGCTTCAGGGGGCGGGGGTTTTACAATGAGCAGTTCTTC.

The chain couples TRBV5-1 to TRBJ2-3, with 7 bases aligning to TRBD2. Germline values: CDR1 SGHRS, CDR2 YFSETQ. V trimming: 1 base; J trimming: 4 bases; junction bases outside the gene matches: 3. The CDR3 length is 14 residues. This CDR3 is CASSLRAGSDTQYF. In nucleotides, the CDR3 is TGCGCCAGCAGCTTGCGAGCGGGATCAGATACGCAGTATTTT.

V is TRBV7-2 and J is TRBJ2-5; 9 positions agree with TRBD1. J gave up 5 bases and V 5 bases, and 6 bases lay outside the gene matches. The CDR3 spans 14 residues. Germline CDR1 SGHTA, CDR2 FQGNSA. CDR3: CASSQGQGLETQYF. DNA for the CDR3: TGTGCCAGCAGCCAAGGACAGGGGTTGGAGACCCAGTACTTC.

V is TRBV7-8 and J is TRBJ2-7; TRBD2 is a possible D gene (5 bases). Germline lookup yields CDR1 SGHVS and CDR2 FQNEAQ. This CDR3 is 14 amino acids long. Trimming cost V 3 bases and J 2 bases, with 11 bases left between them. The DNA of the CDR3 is TGTGCCAGCAGCTTTCTGCGGGTCACCTACGAGCAGTACTTC. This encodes CASSFLRVTYEQYF.

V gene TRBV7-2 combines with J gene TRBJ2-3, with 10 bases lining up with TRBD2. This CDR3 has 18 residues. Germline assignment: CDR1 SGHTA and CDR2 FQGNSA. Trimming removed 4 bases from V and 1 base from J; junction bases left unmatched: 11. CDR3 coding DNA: TGTGCCAGCAGCTCCTCCCCCTCAGCGGGAGGGGGCACAGATACGCAGTATTTT. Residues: CASSSSPSAGGGTDTQYF.

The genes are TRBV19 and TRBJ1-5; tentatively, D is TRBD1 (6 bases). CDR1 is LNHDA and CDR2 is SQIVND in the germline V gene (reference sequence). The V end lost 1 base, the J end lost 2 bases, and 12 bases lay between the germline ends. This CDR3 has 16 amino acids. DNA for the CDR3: TGTGCCAGTAGTATAGTGGGGGGGCGCGGCAATCAGCCCCAGCATTTT. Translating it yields CASSIVGGRGNQPQHF.

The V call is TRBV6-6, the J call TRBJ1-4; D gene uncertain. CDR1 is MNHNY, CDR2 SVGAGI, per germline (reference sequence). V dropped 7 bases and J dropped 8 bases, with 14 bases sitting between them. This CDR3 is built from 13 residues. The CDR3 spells CASKREGSEKLFF. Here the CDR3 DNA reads TGTGCCAGCAAAAGGGAGGGCTCAGAAAAACTGTTTTTT.

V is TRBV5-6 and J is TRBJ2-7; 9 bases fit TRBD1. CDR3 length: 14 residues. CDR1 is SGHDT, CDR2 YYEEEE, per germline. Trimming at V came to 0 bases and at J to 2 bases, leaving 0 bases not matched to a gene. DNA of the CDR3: TGTGCCAGCAGCTTGGGACAGGGGGCCTACGAGCAGTACTTC. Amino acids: CASSLGQGAYEQYF.

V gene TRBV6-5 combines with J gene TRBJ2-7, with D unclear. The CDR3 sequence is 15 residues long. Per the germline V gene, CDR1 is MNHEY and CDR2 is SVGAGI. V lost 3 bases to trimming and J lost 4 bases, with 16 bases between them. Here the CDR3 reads CASSYKFDFQYEQYF. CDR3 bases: TGTGCCAGCAGTTATAAGTTCGACTTTCAATACGAGCAGTACTTC.

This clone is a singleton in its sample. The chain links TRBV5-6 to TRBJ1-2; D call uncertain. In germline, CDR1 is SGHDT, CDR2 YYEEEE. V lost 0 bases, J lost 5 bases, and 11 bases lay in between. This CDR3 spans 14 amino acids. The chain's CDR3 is CASSLVGVRYGYTF. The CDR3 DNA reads TGTGCCAGCAGCTTGGTCGGGGTAAGATATGGCTACACCTTC.

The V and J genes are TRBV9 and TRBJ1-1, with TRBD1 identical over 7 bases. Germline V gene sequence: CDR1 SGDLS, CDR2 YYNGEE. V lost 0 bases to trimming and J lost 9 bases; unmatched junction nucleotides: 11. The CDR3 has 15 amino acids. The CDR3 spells CASSVGGRGSTKAFF. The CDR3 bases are TGTGCCAGCAGCGTAGGCGGCAGGGGGTCTACCAAAGCTTTCTTT.

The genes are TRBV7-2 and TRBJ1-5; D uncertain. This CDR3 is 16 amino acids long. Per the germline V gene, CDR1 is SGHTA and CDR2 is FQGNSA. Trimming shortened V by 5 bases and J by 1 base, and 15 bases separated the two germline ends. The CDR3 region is CASSPTVRRSNQPQHF. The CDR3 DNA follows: TGTGCCAGCAGCCCAACGGTTCGCCGGAGCAATCAGCCCCAGCATTTT.

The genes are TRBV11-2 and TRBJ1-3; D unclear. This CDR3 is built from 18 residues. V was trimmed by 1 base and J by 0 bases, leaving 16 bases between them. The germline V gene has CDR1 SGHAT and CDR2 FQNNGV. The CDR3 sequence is CASSLVLGGHGSGNTIYF. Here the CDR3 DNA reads TGTGCCAGCAGCTTAGTGCTTGGCGGCCACGGCTCTGGAAACACCATATATTTT.

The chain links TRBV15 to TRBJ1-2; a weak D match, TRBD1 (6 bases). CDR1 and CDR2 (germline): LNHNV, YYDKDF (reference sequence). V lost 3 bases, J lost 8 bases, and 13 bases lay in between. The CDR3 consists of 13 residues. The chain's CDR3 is CATSSLQGDGYTF. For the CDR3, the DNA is TGTGCCACCAGCAGCCTACAGGGTGACGGCTACACCTTC.

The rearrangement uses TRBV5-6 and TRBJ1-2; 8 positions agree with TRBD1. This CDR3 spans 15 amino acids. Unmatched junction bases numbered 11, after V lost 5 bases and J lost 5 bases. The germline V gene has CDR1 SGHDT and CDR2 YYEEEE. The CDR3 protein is CASSPNRGVVYGYTF. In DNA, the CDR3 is TGTGCCAGCAGTCCTAACAGGGGGGTCGTGTATGGCTACACCTTC.

The CDR3 sequence is CASSLGLAGVGYEQYF. The CDR3 nucleotides are TGTGCCAGCAGTTTAGGACTAGCGGGAGTAGGTTACGAGCAGTACTTC. The rearrangement uses TRBV27 and TRBJ2-5; 13 nucleotides line up with TRBD2. The J call is in doubt because the DNA end fits TRBJ2-7 better. Germline lookup yields CDR1 MNHEY and CDR2 SMNVEV (reference sequence). The CDR3 has 16 amino acids.

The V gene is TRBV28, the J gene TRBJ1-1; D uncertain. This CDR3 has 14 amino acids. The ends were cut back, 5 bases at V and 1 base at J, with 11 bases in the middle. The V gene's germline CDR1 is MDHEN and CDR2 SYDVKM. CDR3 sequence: CASSTPTPNTEAFF. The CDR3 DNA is TGTGCCAGCAGTACGCCGACACCGAACACTGAAGCTTTCTTT.

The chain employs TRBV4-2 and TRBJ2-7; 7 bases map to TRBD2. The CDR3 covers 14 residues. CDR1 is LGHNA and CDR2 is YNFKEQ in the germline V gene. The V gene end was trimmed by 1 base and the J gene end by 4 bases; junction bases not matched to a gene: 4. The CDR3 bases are TGTGCCAGCAGCCAAGGACTAGCTGGGTACGAGCAGTACTTC. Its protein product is CASSQGLAGYEQYF.

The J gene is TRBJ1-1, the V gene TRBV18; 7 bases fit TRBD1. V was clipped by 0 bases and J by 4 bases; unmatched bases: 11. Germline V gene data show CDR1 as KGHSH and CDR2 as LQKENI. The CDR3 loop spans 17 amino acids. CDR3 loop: CASSPPVTGRRGTEAFF. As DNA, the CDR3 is TGTGCCAGCTCACCACCAGTGACAGGGAGAAGAGGCACTGAAGCTTTCTTT.

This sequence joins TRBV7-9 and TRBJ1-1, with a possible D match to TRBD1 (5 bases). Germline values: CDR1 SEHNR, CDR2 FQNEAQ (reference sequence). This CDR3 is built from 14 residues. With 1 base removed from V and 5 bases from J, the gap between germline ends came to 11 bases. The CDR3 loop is CASSLGGGGTEAFF. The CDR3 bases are TGTGCCAGCAGCTTAGGGGGGGGAGGGACTGAAGCTTTCTTT.

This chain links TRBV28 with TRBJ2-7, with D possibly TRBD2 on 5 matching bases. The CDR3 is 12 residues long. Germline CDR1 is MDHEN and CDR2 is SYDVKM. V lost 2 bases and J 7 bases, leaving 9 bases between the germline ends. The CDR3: CASSLGGREQYF. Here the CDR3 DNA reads TGTGCCAGCAGTTTAGGAGGTCGGGAGCAGTACTTC.

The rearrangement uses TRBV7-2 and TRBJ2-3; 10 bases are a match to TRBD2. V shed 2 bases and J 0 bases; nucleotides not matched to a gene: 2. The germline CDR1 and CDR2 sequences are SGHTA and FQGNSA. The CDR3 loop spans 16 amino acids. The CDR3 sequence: CASSLTSGASTDTQYF. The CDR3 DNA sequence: TGTGCCAGCAGCTTAACTAGCGGGGCGAGCACAGATACGCAGTATTTT.